This TCR delta chain derives from a study of gammadelta T cells in human blood. This clone is categorized as medium-sized. TCRdb called clones from the RT-PCR reads again using CATT. The sample records approximately 1,000 delta-chain clones, approximately 19% being singletons. The junction had 6 bases not matched to a gene; V was cut back by 0 bases and J by 0 bases. CDR1 is GEAIGNYY, CDR2 EKD, per germline. The CDR3 runs 20 residues. This sequence joins TRDV2 and TRDJ3, with 11 positions matching TRDD3. Sequencing used Vgamma9Vdelta2 gamma-delta T cells from infant blood. This receptor was obtained from a human donor. The CDR3 DNA reads as TGTGCCTGTGACACCGTCTACTGGGGGATAAGCTCCTGGGACACCCGACAGATGTTTTTC. Translation: CACDTVYWGISSWDTRQMFF.